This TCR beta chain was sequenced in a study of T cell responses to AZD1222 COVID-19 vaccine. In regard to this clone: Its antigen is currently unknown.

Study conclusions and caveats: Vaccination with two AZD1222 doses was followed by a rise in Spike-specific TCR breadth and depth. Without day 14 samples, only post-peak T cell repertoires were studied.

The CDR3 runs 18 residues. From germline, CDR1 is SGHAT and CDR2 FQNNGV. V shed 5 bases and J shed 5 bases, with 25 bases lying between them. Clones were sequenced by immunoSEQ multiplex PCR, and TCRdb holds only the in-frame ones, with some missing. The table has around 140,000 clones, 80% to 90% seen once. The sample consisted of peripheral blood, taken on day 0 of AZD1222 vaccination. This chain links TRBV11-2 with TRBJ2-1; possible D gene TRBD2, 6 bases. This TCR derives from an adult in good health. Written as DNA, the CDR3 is TGTGCCAGCAGCGCTAGGGGACTCCTGCAGATTATCCACAATGAGCAGTTCTTC. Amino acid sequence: CASSARGLLQIIHNEQFF.